This T cell receptor beta chain is from a study of OX40 agonist ivuxolimab in advanced cancers. General study points: CD4+ and CD8+ blood T cells expanded clonally by week 6 at 0.1 to 3.0 mg/kg.

Profiling relied on immunoSEQ multiplex PCR, and the TCRdb table lists in-frame clones only, not all of them. The sample includes 90,000 to 95,000 clones, approximately 89% of them seen just once. With regard to this clone: Antigen: not known.

This TCR was sampled from an adult with an advanced solid tumor such as melanoma, head and neck, liver or kidney cancer. The sequences come from CD4+ or CD8+ T cells sorted from blood, collected in a trial of the OX40 agonist ivuxolimab.

Here the CDR3 DNA reads TGTGCCACCAGCCGACGATCAACAGAAAACATTCAGTACTTC. It translates to CATSRRSTENIQYF. The genes are TRBV15 and TRBJ2-4; D ambiguous. Germline-derived CDR1 and CDR2 are LNHNV and YYDKDF (reference sequence). The CDR3 is made up of 14 amino acids. V was shortened by 5 bases and J by 5 bases, with 13 bases between the two germline ends.